The rows below give T cell receptor beta chains drawn from one sample of a study of control samples from healthy donors and cancer patients. Only in-frame clones appear in the TCRdb table, and some are missing; sequencing was by immunoSEQ multiplex PCR. The profile shows roughly 100,000 clones, 83% of them singletons. The specimen sequenced was blood. These receptor sequences come from a woman in her forties or fifties in good health. Each CDR3 is given with its conserved first and last residue. D genes are given only for firm matches. A row's size may be missing; if present it is once, few, many or a size class.

.	TRBD2	TRBV27	TRBJ2-3	TGTGCCAGCAGTTATTCAAGCGGGGGACAAGGGGGTACGCAGTATTTT	CASSYSSGGQGGTQYF
.	TRBD1	TRBV2	TRBJ1-1	TGTGCCAGCAGTACAGGGGGCGCTAGAACTGAAGCTTTCTTT	CASSTGGARTEAFF
.	.	TRBV3-1/TRBV3-2	TRBJ1-2	TGTGCCAGCAGCCAAGCGGGGAGGGATGGCTACACCTTC	CASSQAGRDGYTF
.	TRBD1	TRBV6-5	TRBJ2-3	TGTGCCAGCTCATTTCCGGGACAGGGGATAGATACGCAGTATTTT	CASSFPGQGIDTQYF
.	.	TRBV6-5	TRBJ1-2	TGTGCCAGCAGTAACAACAAAGAGGGTGGCTACACCTTC	CASSNNKEGGYTF
.	.	TRBV5-4	TRBJ2-3	TGTGCCAGCAGCCAGGGATTAGATACGCAGTATTTT	CASSQGLDTQYF
once	.	TRBV20-1	TRBJ1-1	TGCAGTGCTAGAGAAGGAGCTTTCTTT	CSAREGAFF
.	.	TRBV6-2/TRBV6-3	TRBJ1-3	TGTGCCAGCATTTACGACTTGGGGCCTGGAAACACCATATATTTT	CASIYDLGPGNTIYF
.	.	TRBV12-3/TRBV12-4	TRBJ2-1	TGTGCCAGCAGTTTCAGACGAGAGCAGTTCTTC	CASSFRREQFF
.	.	TRBV28	TRBJ1-4	TGTGCCAGCAGTTTCACGGATATAGTAACTAATGAAAAACTGTTTTTT	CASSFTDIVTNEKLFF
.	TRBD1	TRBV15	TRBJ2-7	TGTGCCACCAGCAGAGATTTGGACAGGGGCGAGCAGTACTTC	CATSRDLDRGEQYF
.	.	TRBV2	TRBJ2-3	TGTGCCAGCAGCCGTAGTTCCGATACGCAGTATTTT	CASSRSSDTQYF
.	.	TRBV6-5	TRBJ2-5	TGTGCCAGCACCGGGGCTCAAGAGACCCAGTACTTC	CASTGAQETQYF
.	.	TRBV7-9	TRBJ1-1	TGTGCCAGCAGCCCTGATTTGAGTAACACTGAAGCTTTCTTT	CASSPDLSNTEAFF
.	.	TRBV6-5	TRBJ1-2	TGTGCCAGCAGTTACGTCGGGGGTGGCTACACCTTC	CASSYVGGGYTF
once	TRBD2	TRBV4-3	TRBJ2-1	TGCGCCAGCAGCCATTTTCGGGGGGGCCGGGATGAGCAGTTCTTC	CASSHFRGGRDEQFF
few	TRBD1	TRBV6-6	TRBJ1-5	TGTGCCAGCAGTTACTCGGACAGGAGGAGCAATCAGCCCCAGCATTTT	CASSYSDRRSNQPQHF
.	.	TRBV2	TRBJ2-2	TGTGCCAGCAGGAGATCCGCAGGGGGGGTCGGGGAGCTGTTTTTT	CASRRSAGGVGELFF
.	.	TRBV19	TRBJ1-2	TGTGCCAGTAGTACGGAGAGGCAGGGAGTAGGAGGCTACACCTTC	CASSTERQGVGGYTF
.	.	TRBV14	TRBJ1-2	TGTGCCAGCAGCCAAGATCTACAGCAAACTACGGGGGGCTACACCTTC	CASSQDLQQTTGGYTF
.	TRBD1	TRBV11-1	TRBJ2-5	TGTGCCAGCAGCCGGGACAGGGGGGAGACCCAGTACTTC	CASSRDRGETQYF
.	TRBD2	TRBV24-1	TRBJ2-1	TGTGCCACCGCCACGCGATCCGGCGGGAGACGAGGGAAAGTGCCCACAATTGAGCAGTTCTTC	CATATRSGGRRGKVPTIEQFF
.	TRBD1	TRBV19	TRBJ1-6	TGTGCCAGTAGGCCGGGACAGCGGTCTGGTTCACCCCTCCACTTT	CASRPGQRSGSPLHF
.	TRBD2	TRBV11-2	TRBJ2-3	TGTGCCAGCAGCCCACCGACTAGCGGGAGGGCCAGGGATACGCAGTATTTT	CASSPPTSGRARDTQYF
.	.	TRBV7-2	TRBJ2-7	TGTGCCAGCAGCTTCCAGGGCGGCTACGAGCAGTACTTC	CASSFQGGYEQYF
.	.	TRBV24-1	TRBJ2-2	TGTGCCACCAGTGATTCGCCCCGACACAGTCCGAGGGCCGGGGAGCTGTTTTTT	CATSDSPRHSPRAGELFF
.	.	TRBV4-1	TRBJ2-1	TGCGCCAGCAGCCAGGACACAGGGTTCTCCTACAATGAGCAGTTCTTC	CASSQDTGFSYNEQFF
.	TRBD2	TRBV6-6	TRBJ2-2	TGTGCCACCAACATTCCTGCGGGAGGGTCTGGCGGGGAGCTGTTTTTT	CATNIPAGGSGGELFF
.	.	TRBV24-1	TRBJ2-3	TGTGCCACCAGTGATTTGGCAGATACGCAGTATTTT	CATSDLADTQYF
.	TRBD2	TRBV19	TRBJ2-2	TGTGCCAGTAGTATAGTAAGGAAAGCTAGCGGGAACACCGGGGAGCTGTTTTTT	CASSIVRKASGNTGELFF
many	.	TRBV4-2	TRBJ2-7	TGTGCCAGCAGCCAAGAAATAGGGAACGAGCAGTACTTC	CASSQEIGNEQYF
.	.	TRBV12-3/TRBV12-4	TRBJ1-6	TGTGCCAGCAGCTTTACAATAGAATCACCCCTCCACTTT	CASSFTIESPLHF